Sequencing of this TCR beta chain was carried out in a study of early T cells in non-severe SARS-CoV-2 infection. Study in general: Chains from this unsorted whole-blood bulk RNA could not be paired. Study-level findings and limits: Private and CD4 specificities were missed by VDJdb matching, which favored anti-spike CD8 responses.

The length of the CDR3 is 14 residues. The germline gives CDR1 SGHNT, CDR2 YENEEA. Trimming removed 4 bases from V and 1 base from J; junction bases left unmatched: 3. Attached unique molecular identifiers marked individual cDNA molecules. TCRdb called the 5' RACE reads again in MiXCR, with one record for every CDR3 protein. The profile shows roughly 30,000 distinct CDR3 sequences, about 4.2% of them singletons. This clonotype was seen many times. Its specificity is not known. The sequenced sample was whole blood. The J gene is TRBJ1-1, the V gene TRBV11-3; 7 bases are shared with TRBD1. The receptor's source is an adult who was a healthcare worker with PCR-confirmed SARS-CoV-2 infection or an uninfected control (not recorded which). The CDR3 reads CASSSQGENTEAFF. The CDR3 region has the DNA TGTGCCAGCAGCTCGCAGGGGGAGAACACTGAAGCTTTCTTT. Looking up the rest from reference TRBV11-3 and TRBJ1-1 gives the full variable domain: EAGVVQSPRYKIIEKKQPVAFWCNPISGHNTLYWYLQNLGQGPELLIRYENEEAVDDSQLPKDRFSAERLKGVDSTLKIQPAELGDSAVYLCASSSQGENTEAFFGQGTRLTVV.